The 17 T cell receptor beta chains presented below share a single source sample, sequenced in a study of blood T cell repertoires in COVID-19. Libraries were prepared by immunoSEQ multiplex PCR; TCRdb keeps only in-frame clonotypes and omits some of them. The data show around 30,000 clones, more than 70% seen once. Sequences were obtained from peripheral blood. The source of these receptors is a human donor in a cohort sampled during active COVID-19.

The J gene is TRBJ1-3, the V gene TRBV11-2; D ambiguous. CDR1 SGHAT and CDR2 FQNNGV come from the germline V gene. The length of the CDR3 is 14 residues. V was pared by 1 base and J by 0 bases, with 4 bases between. The CDR3 DNA reads as TGTGCCAGCAGCTTAGCCGGCTCTGGAAACACCATATATTTT. Amino acid sequence: CASSLAGSGNTIYF.

The sample holds one count of this clone. The chain has TRBV11-2 and TRBJ2-1; 11 nucleotides match TRBD1. Germline V lookup: CDR1 SGHAT, CDR2 FQNNGV. The CDR3 has 16 amino acids. V dropped 5 bases and J dropped 7; count of bases not matched to a gene: 10. DNA for the CDR3: TGTGCCAGCAGCCTAACCCTCGGACAGGGGGCAAATGAGCAGTTCTTC. Its translation is CASSLTLGQGANEQFF.

The V gene is TRBV24-1, the J gene TRBJ1-5; TRBD1 matches at 7 bases. V shed 0 bases, J shed 0 bases, and the junction held 4 bases outside the gene matches. Germline V CDR1 and CDR2: KGHDR, SFDVKD. This CDR3 contains 17 residues. CDR3 sequence (DNA): TGTGCCACCAGTGATTTGCCGGGGACAGATAGCAATCAGCCCCAGCATTTT. Encoded protein: CATSDLPGTDSNQPQHF.

The rearrangement links TRBV14 to TRBJ2-3, with D maybe TRBD1 (5 bases). Germline V CDR1 and CDR2: SGHDN, FVKESK. Trimming pared 4 bases from V and 1 base from J, leaving 15 bases between. The CDR3 runs to 16 residues. Here the CDR3 DNA reads TGTGCCAGCAGCCGGGGCCGAGGCCGGGGCACAGATACGCAGTATTTT. Protein product: CASSRGRGRGTDTQYF.

The V call is TRBV18, the J call TRBJ1-1; D is perhaps TRBD1 (6 bases). Germline-derived CDR1 and CDR2 are KGHSH and LQKENI. There are 13 residues in the CDR3. V was clipped by 10 bases and J by 1 base, with 13 bases between them. CDR3 region: CATSGDQNTEAFF. CDR3 nucleotides: TGTGCCACTTCAGGGGACCAGAACACTGAAGCTTTCTTT.

The V call is TRBV9, the J call TRBJ2-5; TRBD1 might be the D (6 bases). V was cut by 4 bases and J by 5 bases, with 15 bases left in between. The CDR3 spans 14 residues. In germline, CDR1 is SGDLS, CDR2 YYNGEE. This chain's CDR3 is CASSTTGLVETQYF. CDR3 in DNA: TGTGCCAGCAGCACCACAGGGTTGGTGGAGACCCAGTACTTC. Complete variable domain (other parts from reference TRBV9 and TRBJ2-5): DSGVTQTPKHLITATGQRVTLRCSPRSGDLSVYWYQQSLDQGLQFLIQYYNGEERAKGNILERFSAQQFPDLHSELNLSSLELGDSALYFCASSTTGLVETQYFGPGTRLLVL.

The chain recombines TRBV4-2 with TRBJ2-2; D remains ambiguous. Germline V CDR1 and CDR2: LGHNA, YNFKEQ. The CDR3 is 17 amino acids. V was trimmed by 1 base and J by 6 bases, leaving 18 bases between them. The CDR3 here is CASSQVSTSLYSGELFF. DNA of the CDR3: TGTGCCAGCAGCCAAGTGTCAACAAGTTTATATTCCGGGGAGCTGTTTTTT.

The chain links TRBV28 to TRBJ1-5; the match to TRBD1 covers 12 bases. The CDR3 has 20 amino acids. From germline, CDR1 is MDHEN and CDR2 SYDVKM. J gave up 3 bases and V 5 bases, and 17 bases lay outside the gene matches. Written as DNA, the CDR3 is TGTGCCAGCAGTCCACCGCCCCTTGGGACAGGGGGCGAGCCCAATCAGCCCCAGCATTTT. It yields the protein CASSPPPLGTGGEPNQPQHF.

This clone has a handful of counts. V usage is TRBV18 and J usage is TRBJ2-7; perhaps TRBD1 as D (6 bases). The V and J ends lost 7 bases and 6 bases respectively, with 22 bases between them. Germline V gene sequence: CDR1 KGHSH, CDR2 LQKENI. The CDR3 contains 15 residues. As DNA, the CDR3 is TGTGCCAGCTTTCACGGTGGTCAGGGGAGAGGCGAGCAGTACTTC. Translated: CASFHGGQGRGEQYF.

This clone was detected a few times. The J gene is TRBJ2-5, the V gene TRBV19, with TRBD1 identical over 8 bases. The germline V gene encodes CDR1 LNHDA and CDR2 SQIVND (reference sequence). The CDR3 spans 15 residues. After removal of 2 bases from V and 3 bases from J, the junction contained 5 bases not matched to a gene. CDR3 in amino acids: CASSIQGARKETQYF. The CDR3 DNA reads TGTGCCAGTAGTATACAGGGGGCAAGGAAAGAGACCCAGTACTTC.

The rearrangement joins TRBV19 to TRBJ2-7, with D possibly matching TRBD2 (5 bases). This CDR3 has 15 amino acids. V lost 3 bases and J 0 bases, leaving 12 bases between the germline ends. Germline values: CDR1 LNHDA, CDR2 SQIVND (reference sequence). This CDR3 is CASSMAPGSSYEQYF. Here the CDR3 DNA reads TGTGCCAGTAGTATGGCCCCGGGGTCCTCCTACGAGCAGTACTTC.

This chain connects TRBV5-1 to TRBJ1-1, with 7 bases fitting TRBD1. With V trimmed by 1 base and J by 0 bases, 3 bases remained unmatched. The CDR3 totals 15 residues. Germline V CDR1 and CDR2: SGHRS, YFSETQ. The CDR3 loop reads CASSLQGQLNTEAFF. DNA of the CDR3: TGCGCCAGCAGCTTGCAGGGACAGCTGAACACTGAAGCTTTCTTT.

The chain has TRBV7-2 and TRBJ2-3; D unclear. The CDR3 is made up of 13 amino acids. Per germline, CDR1 SGHTA and CDR2 FQGNSA. V lost 2 bases to trimming and J lost 3 bases, with 6 bases between them. The CDR3 sequence is CASSLSGTDTQYF. CDR3 in DNA: TGTGCCAGCAGCTTATCAGGAACAGATACGCAGTATTTT. The whole variable domain, remainder taken from reference TRBV7-2 and TRBJ2-3, is GAGVSQSPSNKVTEKGKDVELRCDPISGHTALYWYRQSLGQGLEFLIYFQGNSAPDKSGLPSDRFSAERTGGSVSTLTIQRTQQEDSAVYLCASSLSGTDTQYFGPGTRLTVL.

The J gene is TRBJ1-6, the V gene TRBV6-5; D is uncertain. The CDR3 runs to 13 residues. Germline CDR1 and CDR2: MNHEY and SVGAGI. The germline V and J ends were trimmed by 4 bases and 11 bases, with 12 bases remaining between them. The CDR3 region is CASSSGSSAPLHF. The DNA for the CDR3 is TGTGCCAGCAGTTCCGGGAGTTCAGCACCCCTCCACTTT.

This clone was seen only a few times. The V call is TRBV10-3, the J call TRBJ2-5; D is perhaps TRBD1 (5 bases). Germline V gene data show CDR1 as ENHRY and CDR2 as SYGVKD. The ends were cut back, 2 bases at V and 2 bases at J, with 9 bases in the middle. CDR3 length equals 14 residues. CDR3 DNA sequence: TGTGCCATCAGTGAGGGGGCAGAACAAGAGACCCAGTACTTC. As protein: CAISEGAEQETQYF.

This clone appeared a few times. The chain is built from TRBV21-1 and TRBJ2-3; TRBD2 reflects the table's D call only, with no check against the DNA. TRBV21-1 is assigned pseudogene status. The CDR3 is 14 residues long. CDR3 DNA sequence: TGTGCCAGCAGAGCGGGAGGGCCGAAAGATACGCAGTATTTT. Amino acid sequence: CASRAGGPKDTQYF.

Here the CDR3 DNA reads TGTGCCAGCAGTCCCGAGCGGGAGGCAGTGAATGAGCAGTTCTTC. This codes for CASSPEREAVNEQFF. This chain links TRBV27 with TRBJ2-1; the match to TRBD2 covers 9 bases. Per germline, CDR1 MNHEY and CDR2 SMNVEV (reference sequence). The CDR3 is made up of 15 amino acids. J was trimmed by 7 bases and V by 5 bases; bases with no gene match: 9.